This entry lists 2 T cell receptor beta chains sequenced from one sample in a study of cytomegalovirus exposure and HLA in healthy donors. The PCR was carried out with 60 Vbeta primers and 13 Jbeta primers. Some clones are missing from TCRdb's copy, which holds only in-frame ones; the method was immunoSEQ multiplex PCR. Of under 200,000 clones listed, around 80% are singletons. Material for sequencing was PBMCs. The receptors stem from a woman between 40 and 55 years old in good health and CMV-seronegative.

There are a few counts of this clone. CDR3 in amino acids: CASSQGGGFRNEQYF. The CDR3 DNA follows: TGCGCCAGCAGCCAGGGCGGGGGTTTTCGGAACGAGCAGTACTTC. The V call is TRBV4-1, the J call TRBJ2-7; 7 bases are a match to TRBD2. Germline trimming cut 3 bases from V and 5 bases from J; bases unmatched to any gene: 10. The germline V gene encodes CDR1 MGHRA and CDR2 YSYEKL. The CDR3 contains 15 residues.

The chain couples TRBV6-5 to TRBJ1-1; possible D gene TRBD1, 6 bases. With 5 bases removed from V and 0 bases from J, the gap between germline ends came to 13 bases. Germline V gene data show CDR1 as MNHEY and CDR2 as SVGAGI. This CDR3 region has 15 residues. The DNA for the CDR3 is TGTGCCAGCAGTCCCACCAGGGGTATGAACACTGAAGCTTTCTTT. Translation: CASSPTRGMNTEAFF.